Listed below are T cell receptor beta chains from one sample, sequenced in a study of blood T cell repertoires in COVID-19. The protocol was immunoSEQ multiplex PCR, while the TCRdb copy is restricted to in-frame clones and leaves out a portion. Of 150,000 to 200,000 clones in the sample, more than 80% were seen once. Sequenced input: peripheral blood. The receptors here all came from an older woman with COVID-19, enrolled during active disease. CDR3s include the opening cysteine and the closing phenylalanine or tryptophan. D genes are given only for firm matches.

V,J,D,length,DNA,CDR3
TRBV5-5,TRBJ1-5,.,15,TGTGCCAGCAGCCCCCCTGGGAGCTACAATCAGCCCCAGCATTTT,CASSPPGSYNQPQHF
TRBV11-2,TRBJ1-1,.,16,TGTGCCAGCAGCTTAGATCGCAGGACAAGTAACACTGAAGCTTTCTTT,CASSLDRRTSNTEAFF
TRBV11-2,TRBJ2-7,TRBD2,15,TGTGCCAGCAGCTGGGGGGGAGTAAGCTCCTACGAGCAGTACTTC,CASSWGGVSSYEQYF
TRBV10-3,TRBJ2-3,TRBD2,14,TGTGCCATCAGTGGGACTAGCGGGGTTTCGGAGCAGTATTTT,CAISGTSGVSEQYF
TRBV12-3/TRBV12-4,TRBJ2-7,.,12,TGTGCCAGCAGTACCCGAGGTTACGAGCAGTACTTC,CASSTRGYEQYF
TRBV19,TRBJ2-1,TRBD2,16,TGTGCCAGTAGTGGGAGGGTTGGACAATCCTACAATGAGCAGTTCTTC,CASSGRVGQSYNEQFF
TRBV7-8,TRBJ1-1,.,16,TGTGCCAGCAGCTCCCTCAGGACAGACATGAACACTGAAGCTTTCTTT,CASSSLRTDMNTEAFF
TRBV10-3,TRBJ1-6,.,17,TGTGCCATCAGCGATGGCCTTGGACAGAGGGATAATTCACCCCTCCACTTT,CAISDGLGQRDNSPLHF
TRBV7-7,TRBJ2-7,.,14,TGTGCTAGCAGTTACAGGGTGAGCTCCTACGAGCAGTACTTC,CASSYRVSSYEQYF
TRBV19,TRBJ1-1,.,18,TGTGCCAGTATCGGTAGATGGGGCACTACCTTCGGGAACACTGAAGCTTTCTTT,CASIGRWGTTFGNTEAFF
TRBV5-1,TRBJ1-2,.,16,TGCGCCAGCAGCCCCGCCCCGGGTGTTCTAGGCTATGGCTACACCTTC,CASSPAPGVLGYGYTF
TRBV5-4,TRBJ2-7,.,13,TGTGCCAGCAGCTTGGCAGGCTCCTACGAGCAGTACTTC,CASSLAGSYEQYF
TRBV6-2/TRBV6-3,TRBJ1-5,.,16,TGTGCCAGCAGTCAACCGGGACGCAGGGGAAACCAGCCCCAGCATTTT,CASSQPGRRGNQPQHF